The 19 T cell receptor beta chains below were found in one sample sequenced in a study of cytomegalovirus exposure and HLA in healthy donors. The PCR made use of 60 Vbeta and 13 Jbeta primers. Libraries were prepared by immunoSEQ multiplex PCR; TCRdb keeps only in-frame clonotypes and omits some of them. Here the sample spans approximately 110,000 clones, under 80% being singletons. Input material: PBMCs. The receptor set was obtained from a woman aged 40 to 50 in good health and CMV-seropositive.

V gene TRBV5-1 combines with J gene TRBJ2-5, with D possibly being TRBD1 (5 bases). The length of the CDR3 is 15 residues. Looked up from germline, CDR1 is SGHRS and CDR2 is YFSETQ. With 0 bases removed from V and 1 base from J, the gap between germline ends came to 10 bases. The CDR3 DNA reads TGCGCCAGCAGCTTGGGGGGCGGCGGCCAAGAGACCCAGTACTTC. It codes for CASSLGGGGQETQYF.

The rearrangement joins TRBV19 to TRBJ1-6; a possible D gene is TRBD1 (5 bases). The V end was cut by 8 bases, the J end by 6 bases, with 17 bases between. The CDR3 has 15 amino acids. Per the germline V gene, CDR1 is LNHDA and CDR2 is SQIVND (reference sequence). This CDR3 is CASRGGGLSNSPLHF. The CDR3 coding sequence is TGTGCCAGTCGCGGTGGGGGGTTGAGTAATTCACCCCTCCACTTT. The complete variable domain, with remaining parts taken from reference TRBV19 and TRBJ1-6, reads DGGITQSPKYLFRKEGQNVTLSCEQNLNHDAMYWYRQDPGQGLRLIYYSQIVNDFQKGDIAEGYSVSREKKESFPLTVTSAQKNPTAFYLCASRGGGLSNSPLHFGNGTRLTVT.

The rearrangement joins TRBV6-1 to TRBJ2-3; D may be TRBD1 (6 bases). Germline CDR1 is MNHNS and CDR2 is SASEGT. The CDR3 length is 14 residues. V was clipped by 7 bases and J by 2 bases, with 13 bases between them. The CDR3 spells CASKLQGSTDTQYF. In DNA, the CDR3 is TGTGCCAGCAAACTACAGGGATCCACAGATACGCAGTATTTT.

Of note for this clone: One end of the junction varies from germline; a read error may be responsible. This sample also contains other DNA sequences that code for the same CDR3. The CDR3 region is CASSFPSGRGRQPQHF. The CDR3, as DNA: TGTGCCAGTAGTTTCCCCTCCGGCAGGGGACGACAGCCCCAGCATTTC. This chain connects TRBV19 to TRBJ1-5, with D tentatively TRBD1 (6 bases). The CDR3 contains 16 residues. CDR1 is LNHDA, CDR2 SQIVND, per germline (reference sequence). Using reference TRBV19 and TRBJ1-5 for the parts outside the CDR3, the full variable domain is DGGITQSPKYLFRKEGQNVTLSCEQNLNHDAMYWYRQDPGQGLRLIYYSQIVNDFQKGDIAEGYSVSREKKESFPLTVTSAQKNPTAFYLCASSFPSGRGRQPQHFGDGTRLSIL.

This clone was seen a handful of times. This chain links TRBV7-8 with TRBJ2-5; 14 nucleotides match TRBD2. This CDR3 has 16 amino acids. Germline-derived CDR1 and CDR2 are SGHVS and FQNEAQ. V was pared by 5 bases and J by 6 bases, with 8 bases of the junction left unmatched. CDR3 amino acids: CASSPDRTSGRKTQYF. In DNA, the CDR3 is TGTGCCAGCAGCCCGGACCGGACTAGCGGGAGGAAGACCCAGTACTTC. Together with reference TRBV7-8 and TRBJ2-5, the CDR3 gives the full variable domain: GAGVSQSPRYKVAKRGQDVALRCDPISGHVSLFWYQQALGQGPEFLTYFQNEAQLDKSGLPSDRFFAERPEGSVSTLKIQRTQQEDSAVYLCASSPDRTSGRKTQYFGPGTRLLVL.

The chain is built from TRBV7-2 and TRBJ2-3, with TRBD2 matching over 11 bases. J was trimmed by 2 bases and V by 4 bases; bases with no gene match: 8. The CDR3 runs 17 residues. In germline, CDR1 is SGHTA, CDR2 FQGNSA. The CDR3 nucleotides read TGTGCCAGCAGCTCAACTATACTAGCGGGGGCCACAGATACGCAGTATTTT. This encodes CASSSTILAGATDTQYF. Full variable domain (missing parts from reference TRBV7-2 and TRBJ2-3): GAGVSQSPSNKVTEKGKDVELRCDPISGHTALYWYRQSLGQGLEFLIYFQGNSAPDKSGLPSDRFSAERTGGSVSTLTIQRTQQEDSAVYLCASSSTILAGATDTQYFGPGTRLTVL.

The chain employs TRBV30 and TRBJ2-3; a possible D gene is TRBD2 (6 bases). Trimming stripped 2 bases from V and 5 bases from J, with 17 bases between. This CDR3 spans 15 amino acids. Germline V gene sequence: CDR1 GTSNPN, CDR2 SVGIG (reference sequence). This chain's CDR3 is CAWSREVLRGDTQYF. The CDR3 nucleotides are TGTGCCTGGAGTAGGGAGGTACTCCGGGGAGATACGCAGTATTTT.

The gene calls are TRBV30 and TRBJ2-5; the match to TRBD2 covers 9 bases. CDR1 and CDR2 from the germline V gene are GTSNPN and SVGIG (reference sequence). V lost 0 bases and J lost 5; bases outside the gene matches: 13. The CDR3 is 17 residues long. The CDR3 bases are TGTGCCTGGAGTGTCCTAGCGGGATCCTGGGAGGGGGAGACCCAGTACTTC. This encodes CAWSVLAGSWEGETQYF. The full variable domain, rest sourced from reference TRBV30 and TRBJ2-5, is SQTIHQWPATLVQPVGSPLSLECTVEGTSNPNLYWYRQAAGRGLQLLFYSVGIGQISSEVPQNLSASRPQDRQFILSSKKLLLSDSGFYLCAWSVLAGSWEGETQYFGPGTRLLVL.

The table lists this clone with a few counts. CDR3 amino acids: CASSPLRGGSYEQYF. The CDR3 DNA reads as TGTGCCAGCTCACCATTGCGGGGAGGGTCGTACGAGCAGTACTTC. The genes are TRBV18 and TRBJ2-7; 7 bases align to TRBD2. CDR1 and CDR2 (germline): KGHSH, LQKENI. With 2 bases clipped from V and 4 bases from J, the junction kept 8 bases outside the gene matches. The CDR3 totals 15 residues.

The gene calls are TRBV5-1 and TRBJ1-1, with TRBD1 as a possible D gene (6 bases). Trimming stripped 4 bases from V and 4 bases from J, with 14 bases between. Germline assignment: CDR1 SGHRS and CDR2 YFSETQ. This CDR3 has 14 residues. CDR3 bases: TGCGCCAGCAGCGTCACACAGGGTCGCACTGAAGCTTTCTTT. This translates into CASSVTQGRTEAFF.

V is TRBV2 and J is TRBJ2-7, with D perhaps TRBD1 (5 bases). Between the trimmed V and J ends, which lost 7 bases and 1 base, there was a span of 8 bases. Germline V gene sequence: CDR1 SNHLY, CDR2 FYNNEI. The CDR3 loop spans 12 amino acids. The CDR3 reads CASTRQSYEQYF. CDR3 in DNA: TGTGCCAGCACCCGACAGTCCTACGAGCAGTACTTC. Using reference TRBV2 and TRBJ2-7 for the parts outside the CDR3, the full variable domain is EPEVTQTPSHQVTQMGQEVILRCVPISNHLYFYWYRQILGQKVEFLVSFYNNEISEKSEIFDDQFSVERPDGSNFTLKIRSTKLEDSAMYFCASTRQSYEQYFGPGTRLTVT.

The chain combines TRBV9 with TRBJ1-5; 10 positions agree with TRBD1. This CDR3 contains 15 residues. Trimming cost V 2 bases and J 6 bases; bases outside gene matches: 5. CDR1 and CDR2 (germline): SGDLS, YYNGEE. CDR3 loop: CASSVGTGEAQPQHF. The DNA for the CDR3 is TGTGCCAGCAGCGTTGGGACAGGGGAGGCTCAGCCCCAGCATTTT.

This clone was recorded a few times. The chain joins TRBV9 to TRBJ2-1; 9 bases are a match to TRBD2. The CDR3 sequence is 16 residues long. Looked up from germline, CDR1 is SGDLS and CDR2 is YYNGEE. Germline trimming cut 4 bases from V and 6 bases from J; bases unmatched to any gene: 11. In DNA, the CDR3 is TGTGCCAGCAGCCCAATAGCGGGAGTAGCTCGCAATGAGCAGTTCTTC. This translates into CASSPIAGVARNEQFF.

V usage is TRBV6-5 and J usage is TRBJ2-7; maybe TRBD2 (7 bases). Trimming removed 2 bases at V and 2 bases at J, with 16 bases between. This CDR3 has 16 amino acids. The germline V gene encodes CDR1 MNHEY and CDR2 SVGAGI. The DNA for the CDR3 is TGTGCCAGCAGTTACCTTGCCGGGGGGCGCCCCTACGAGCAGTACTTC. Its translation is CASSYLAGGRPYEQYF.

CDR3 amino acids: CASSSQGSYGYTF. For the CDR3, the DNA is TGTGCCAGCAGCTCACAGGGAAGCTATGGCTACACCTTC. V usage is TRBV11-2 and J usage is TRBJ1-2; possibly TRBD1 for D (6 bases). CDR3 length equals 13 residues. Trimming cost V 4 bases and J 4 bases, with 10 bases left between them. Germline CDR1 reads SGHAT; CDR2 reads FQNNGV.

This clone was recorded a few times. J is TRBJ2-2 and V is TRBV5-8, with 11 bases aligning to TRBD2. With V trimmed by 3 bases and J by 6 bases, 4 bases remained unmatched. Germline V CDR1 and CDR2: SGHTS, YDEGEE. The CDR3 covers 15 residues. CDR3: CASSSSGRTSGELFF. In DNA form, the CDR3 reads TGTGCCAGCAGCTCTAGCGGGAGGACGTCCGGGGAGCTGTTTTTT.

This chain joins TRBV19 and TRBJ1-5; 11 nucleotides agree with TRBD1. This CDR3 region has 16 residues. V shed 5 bases, J shed 2 bases, and the junction held 5 bases outside the gene matches. The germline CDR1 and CDR2 sequences are LNHDA and SQIVND (reference sequence). In nucleotides, the CDR3 is TGTGCCAGTAGTCGGACAGGGGGCGGCGGCAATCAGCCCCAGCATTTT. As protein: CASSRTGGGGNQPQHF.

The rearrangement joins TRBV30 to TRBJ1-2, with D possibly TRBD1 on 6 matching bases. V lost 4 bases to trimming and J lost 8 bases, with 11 bases between them. Germline-derived CDR1 and CDR2 are GTSNPN and SVGIG (reference sequence). The CDR3 is 11 residues long. CDR3 region: CAWKSGGGYTF. DNA for the CDR3: TGTGCCTGGAAGTCGGGGGGCGGCTACACCTTC.

This chain joins TRBV19 and TRBJ1-2; possibly TRBD1 for D (6 bases). Germline values: CDR1 LNHDA, CDR2 SQIVND (reference sequence). CDR3 length: 13 residues. The germline V and J ends were trimmed by 6 bases and 4 bases, with 12 bases remaining between them. The CDR3 protein is CASRMGGAYGYTF. DNA for the CDR3: TGTGCCAGTAGGATGGGGGGGGCCTATGGCTACACCTTC. The full variable domain, its missing parts supplied by reference TRBV19 and TRBJ1-2, is DGGITQSPKYLFRKEGQNVTLSCEQNLNHDAMYWYRQDPGQGLRLIYYSQIVNDFQKGDIAEGYSVSREKKESFPLTVTSAQKNPTAFYLCASRMGGAYGYTFGSGTRLTVV.